The present T cell receptor (beta chain) was sequenced within a study of shared clonotypes between healthy human individuals. Concerning this clone itself: Its antigen is as yet unknown.

The V end was cut by 0 bases, the J end by 4 bases, with 16 bases between. The CDR3 is 17 residues long. CDR1 and CDR2 (germline): SGHNT, YENEEA. Sequenced by immunoSEQ multiplex PCR; TCRdb stores in-frame clones only, minus some. Of 1.6 million or so clones in the sample, approximately 98.5% were seen once. Regarding the study as a whole: Shared clonotypes across all four donors exceeded non-shared ones in generation probability. A handful of donors shared about 5% of their naive CD4 clonotypes. Large sequencing depth failed to make sorted-subset sequencing complete, rarefaction showed.

This clonotype was sampled from a man aged 30-40 years in good health. Sequencing was carried out using naive CD4+ T cells sorted from blood. Subset described: CD45RA+ positively selected. The rearrangement links TRBV11-3 to TRBJ2-1; tentative D call: TRBD2 (5 bases). DNA of the CDR3: TGTGCCAGCAGCTTAGACCGGTACGGGGATACGTACAATGAGCAGTTCTTC. It is translated as CASSLDRYGDTYNEQFF.